The T cell receptor (beta chain) described here comes from a study of T cells in Graves' hyperthyroidism and ophthalmopathy. Study outcomes and limitations: Most expanded thyroid clonotypes above 0.001 recurred in blood.

In its sample, this clonotype was seen many times. Its antigen is still unknown. Germline assignment: CDR1 MDHEN and CDR2 SYDVKM. CDR3 length: 21 amino acids. The V segment lost 5 bases and the J segment 2 bases; nucleotides outside the gene matches: 22. TCR beta CDR3 regions were amplified from RNA transcripts. In the first-round RT-PCR of the TCR CDR3, the HTBI primer set was used. One entry per CDR3 protein results from TCRdb running MiXCR on the multiplex PCR reads. The sample has 550,000 to 800,000 distinct CDR3 sequences, 15% to 20% seen once; the top ten hold roughly 8%. The rearrangement uses TRBV28 and TRBJ2-1; TRBD2 matches at 9 bases. The sequenced sample was blood. This TCR was recovered from a man between 18 and 29 years old with Graves' hyperthyroidism. Written as DNA, the CDR3 is TGTGCCAGCAGTCCGAGGCAGGGGGTAGCGGGAGCCCGCCTTACCTACAATGAGCAGTTCTTC. This translates into CASSPRQGVAGARLTYNEQFF.